The present entry profiles one T cell receptor beta chain with its context. The sequenced target, TCR beta, came from blood CD8+ and CD4+ T cells. The multiple sclerosis controls consisted of treatment-naive patients with relapsing-remitting disease, either stable or active. After removal of 0 bases from V and 5 bases from J, the junction contained 8 bases not matched to a gene. CDR3 length: 18 residues. Germline assignment: CDR1 LGHNA and CDR2 YSLEER. Random-hexamer reverse transcription was applied to roughly 0.5 to 1 ug RNA. Amplification of the TCR beta CDR3 was carried out by immunoSEQ multiplex PCR, which spanned a total of 54 Vbeta and 13 Jbeta segments. Via MiXCR, TCRdb re-called the immunoSEQ multiplex PCR reads, giving one row per CDR3 protein. The data show around 300,000 distinct CDR3 sequences, about 91% seen once. This entry belongs to a study of CD8 T cells in Susac syndrome.

Sequencing used CD4+ T cells from PBMCs. This clonotype was sampled from a human donor with multiple sclerosis. The chain joins TRBV4-3 to TRBJ2-5; 14 bases map to TRBD2. The CDR3 region has the DNA TGCGCCAGCAGCCAAGATAGACCGGGACTAGCGGGAGAGGAGACCCAGTACTTC. Amino acid sequence: CASSQDRPGLAGEETQYF.